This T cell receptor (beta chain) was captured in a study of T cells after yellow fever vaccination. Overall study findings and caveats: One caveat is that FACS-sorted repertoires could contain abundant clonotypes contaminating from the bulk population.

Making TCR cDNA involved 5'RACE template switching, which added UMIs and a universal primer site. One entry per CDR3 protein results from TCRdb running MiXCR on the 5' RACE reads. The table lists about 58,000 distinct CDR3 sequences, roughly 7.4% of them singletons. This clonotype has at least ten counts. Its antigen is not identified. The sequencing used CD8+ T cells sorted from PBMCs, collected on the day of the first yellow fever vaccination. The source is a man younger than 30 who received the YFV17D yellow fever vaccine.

CDR3 sequence reads: CASREGQWAGSLYHEQYF. The DNA for the CDR3 is TGTGCCAGCAGAGAAGGCCAATGGGCCGGATCCCTTTATCACGAGCAGTACTTC. The V and J genes are TRBV27 and TRBJ2-7; D is unclear. This CDR3 is 18 amino acids long. With 6 bases removed from V and 5 bases from J, the gap between germline ends came to 29 bases. Germline-derived CDR1 and CDR2 are MNHEY and SMNVEV (reference sequence).